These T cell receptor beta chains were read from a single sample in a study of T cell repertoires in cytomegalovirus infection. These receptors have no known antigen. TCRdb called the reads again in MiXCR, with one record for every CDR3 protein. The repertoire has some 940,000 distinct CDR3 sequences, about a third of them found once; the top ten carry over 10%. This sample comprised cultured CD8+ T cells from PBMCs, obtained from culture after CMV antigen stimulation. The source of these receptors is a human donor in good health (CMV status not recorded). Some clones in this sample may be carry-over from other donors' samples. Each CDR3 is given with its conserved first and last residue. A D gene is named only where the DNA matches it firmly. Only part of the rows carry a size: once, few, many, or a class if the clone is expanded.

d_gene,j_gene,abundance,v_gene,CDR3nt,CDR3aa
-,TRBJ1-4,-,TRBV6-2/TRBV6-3,TGTGCCAGCAGTTATTCAGCTCTTAATGAAAAACTGTTTTTT,CASSYSALNEKLFF
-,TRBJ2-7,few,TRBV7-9,TGTGCCAGCAGCTTAACCCCCCAAGGTGGAGGCCGTACCTACGAGCAGTACTTC,CASSLTPQGGGRTYEQYF
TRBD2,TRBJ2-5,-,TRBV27,TGTGCCAGCAGTAGGGCGGGGGTGGAGACCCAGTACTTC,CASSRAGVETQYF
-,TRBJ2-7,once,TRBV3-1,TGTGCCAGCAGCCAGTGGGGGGAAGAGATCTCCTACGAGCAGTACTTC,CASSQWGEEISYEQYF
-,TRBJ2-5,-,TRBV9,TGTGCCAGCAGCGTAGCTGGGAATCCACAAGAGACCCAGTACTTC,CASSVAGNPQETQYF
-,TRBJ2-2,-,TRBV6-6,TGTGCCAGCACCTGGCGGTCCGTGAACACCGGGGAGCTGTTTTTT,CASTWRSVNTGELFF
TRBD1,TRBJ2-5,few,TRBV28,TGTGCCAGCAGTTATAGGGTGACAGGGATAGAGGAGACCCAGTACTTC,CASSYRVTGIEETQYF
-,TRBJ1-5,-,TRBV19,TGTGCCAGTAGTATCAGGACATCCGATAGCAATCAGCCCCAGCATTTT,CASSIRTSDSNQPQHF
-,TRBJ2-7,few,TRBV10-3,TGTGCCATCAGTCCAGGGAGCGATGCCTACGAGCAGTACTTC,CAISPGSDAYEQYF
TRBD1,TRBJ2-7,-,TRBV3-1,TGTGCCAGCAGCCTGATCAGACAGGGGGCTTACGAGCAGTACTTC,CASSLIRQGAYEQYF
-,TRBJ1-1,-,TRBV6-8,TGTGCCAGCAGACGTTCTTCCATGAACACTGAAGCTTTCTTT,CASRRSSMNTEAFF
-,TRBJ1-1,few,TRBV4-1,TGCGCCAGCAGCCAAGGAAAACAGGTGATGCAAGCTTTCTTT,CASSQGKQVMQAFF
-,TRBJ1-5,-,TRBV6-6,TGTGCCACCCCGATACTGTATGTTCCCCAGCATTTT,CATPILYVPQHF
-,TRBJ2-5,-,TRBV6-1,TGTGCCAGCAGGCCCGGGACTGGTGCGGGGACCCAGTACTTC,CASRPGTGAGTQYF
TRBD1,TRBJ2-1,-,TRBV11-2,TGTGCCAGCAGCTTAAGCCAGGGGGCAGTGACTGAGCAGTTCTTC,CASSLSQGAVTEQFF